This TCR beta chain comes out of a study of blood T cell repertoires in COVID-19. Across the whole study: Collection of acute and convalescent COVID-19 samples took place in the United States, Italy and Spain. Sample material is recorded as cDNA or gDNA derived from T cells, B-cell-depleted T cells, or PBMCs.

Source study methods: From reference gene primer amplification, estimates of nucleated cell counts were derived. Produced via immunoSEQ multiplex PCR; TCRdb's table is partial and in-frame only. The V and J calls and clone size come from that table; D and trimming were worked out from the DNA. The table lists some 62,000 clones, roughly four fifths of them singletons. Sequencing input: peripheral blood. The clonotype was recovered from a man aged 55 to 70 with acute or convalescent COVID-19.

The CDR3 DNA is TGTGCCAGCAGCTTAGCGCTGAGCGGGTCCTACAATGAGCAGTTCTTC. It specifies CASSLALSGSYNEQFF. The V and J genes are TRBV7-9 and TRBJ2-1; a possible D gene is TRBD2 (6 bases). V was shortened by 0 bases and J by 1 base, with 10 bases between the two germline ends. The CDR3 extends over 16 amino acids. Germline V gene data show CDR1 as SEHNR and CDR2 as FQNEAQ (reference sequence).